This T cell receptor beta chain was recorded in a study of blood T cell repertoires in COVID-19. As for the study in general: Researchers got acute and convalescent COVID-19 samples from the United States, Italy and Spain. Sample material is recorded as cDNA or gDNA derived from T cells, B-cell-depleted T cells, or PBMCs.

Looked up from germline, CDR1 is SEHNR and CDR2 is FQNEAQ (reference sequence). V lost 5 bases, J lost 7 bases, and 9 bases stayed unmatched. This CDR3 spans 17 amino acids. Seattle patients were enrolled while actively infected and followed longitudinally. Original methodology: Researchers report that nucleated cell counts were estimated from reference gene primer amplification. TCRdb's table, derived via immunoSEQ multiplex PCR, lists solely in-frame clones and lacks some. From that table come the V and J calls and clone size; the DNA was used to work out D and trimming. Counted here are 200,000 to 300,000 clones, roughly 81% occurring once; the ten biggest clones make up around 7%.

Sequencing was performed on peripheral blood. The TCR was taken from a woman aged 80 or over with COVID-19, enrolled during active disease. J is TRBJ2-2 and V is TRBV7-9, with TRBD2 matching over 14 bases. The CDR3 DNA follows: TGTGCCAGCAGCAAACCGGGACTAGCGGGGGTTTACGGGGAGCTGTTTTTT. Translated, it gives CASSKPGLAGVYGELFF.